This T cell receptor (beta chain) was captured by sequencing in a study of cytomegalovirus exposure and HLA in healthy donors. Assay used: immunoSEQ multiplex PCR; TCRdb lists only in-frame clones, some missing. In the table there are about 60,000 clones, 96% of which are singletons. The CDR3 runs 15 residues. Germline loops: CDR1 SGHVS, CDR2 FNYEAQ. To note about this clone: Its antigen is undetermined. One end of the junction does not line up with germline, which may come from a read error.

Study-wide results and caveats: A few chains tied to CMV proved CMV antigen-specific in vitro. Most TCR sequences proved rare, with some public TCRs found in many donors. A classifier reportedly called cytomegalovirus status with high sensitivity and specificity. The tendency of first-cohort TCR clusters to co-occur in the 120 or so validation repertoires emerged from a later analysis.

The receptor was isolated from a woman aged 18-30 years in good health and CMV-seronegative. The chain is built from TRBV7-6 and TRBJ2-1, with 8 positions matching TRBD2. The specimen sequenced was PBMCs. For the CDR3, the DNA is TGTGGCAGCAGCCAGAGCGGGAGCTCCTACAATGAGCAGTTCTTC. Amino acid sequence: CGSSQSGSSYNEQFF.